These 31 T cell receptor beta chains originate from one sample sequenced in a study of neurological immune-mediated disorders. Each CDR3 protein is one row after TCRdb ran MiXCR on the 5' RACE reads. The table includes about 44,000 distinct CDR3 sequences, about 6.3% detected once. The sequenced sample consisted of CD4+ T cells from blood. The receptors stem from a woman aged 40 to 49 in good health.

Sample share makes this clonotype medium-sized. This CDR3 is CASSQGLLISEETQYF. As DNA, the CDR3 is TGTGCCAGCAGTCAAGGACTACTTATATCAGAAGAGACCCAGTACTTC. The chain combines TRBV27 with TRBJ2-5; TRBD2 might be the D (6 bases). With 5 bases removed from V and 3 bases from J, the gap between germline ends came to 19 bases. The germline gives CDR1 MNHEY, CDR2 SMNVEV (reference sequence). CDR3 length: 16 amino acids.

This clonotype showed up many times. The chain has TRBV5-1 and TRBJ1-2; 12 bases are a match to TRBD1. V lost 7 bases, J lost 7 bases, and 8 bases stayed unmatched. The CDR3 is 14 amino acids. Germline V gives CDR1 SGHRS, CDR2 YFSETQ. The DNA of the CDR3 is TGCGCCAGCGCTCCCCCGGGACAGGGGGCTGGCTACACCTTC. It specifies CASAPPGQGAGYTF.

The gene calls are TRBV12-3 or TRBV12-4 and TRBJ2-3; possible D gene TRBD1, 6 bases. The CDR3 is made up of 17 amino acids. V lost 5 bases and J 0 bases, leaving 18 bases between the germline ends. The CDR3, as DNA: TGTGCCAGCAGTCTCCAAGACAGGACCCTTAGCACAGATACGCAGTATTTT. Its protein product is CASSLQDRTLSTDTQYF.

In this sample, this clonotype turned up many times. The CDR3 coding sequence is TGCAGTGCTAGAGTCCCCGAGAACACTGAAGCTTTCTTT. Residues: CSARVPENTEAFF. This sequence joins TRBV20-1 and TRBJ1-1; no definite D call. The CDR3 spans 13 residues. V was cut by 1 base and J by 1 base, with 7 bases left in between. Per the germline V gene, CDR1 is DFQATT and CDR2 is SNEGSKA (reference sequence).

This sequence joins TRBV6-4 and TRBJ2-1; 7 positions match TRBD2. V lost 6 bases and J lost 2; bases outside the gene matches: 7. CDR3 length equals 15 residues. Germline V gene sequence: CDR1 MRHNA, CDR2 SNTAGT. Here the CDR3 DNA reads TGTGCCAGCAGCCCGGGGGGAGGTACCTACAATGAGCAGTTCTTC. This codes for CASSPGGGTYNEQFF.

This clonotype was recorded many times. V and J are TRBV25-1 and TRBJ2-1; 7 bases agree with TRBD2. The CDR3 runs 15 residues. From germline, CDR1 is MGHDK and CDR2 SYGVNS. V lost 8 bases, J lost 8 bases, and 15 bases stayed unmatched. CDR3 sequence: CASGGRREKRDEQFF. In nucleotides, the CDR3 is TGTGCCAGCGGGGGAAGGCGGGAGAAGAGGGATGAGCAGTTCTTC.

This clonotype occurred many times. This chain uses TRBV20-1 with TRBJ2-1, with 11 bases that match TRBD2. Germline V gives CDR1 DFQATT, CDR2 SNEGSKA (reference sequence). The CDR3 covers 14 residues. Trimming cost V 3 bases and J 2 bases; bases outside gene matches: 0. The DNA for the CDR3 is TGCAGTGCTAGGACTAGCGGGGCCTACAATGAGCAGTTCTTC. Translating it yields CSARTSGAYNEQFF.

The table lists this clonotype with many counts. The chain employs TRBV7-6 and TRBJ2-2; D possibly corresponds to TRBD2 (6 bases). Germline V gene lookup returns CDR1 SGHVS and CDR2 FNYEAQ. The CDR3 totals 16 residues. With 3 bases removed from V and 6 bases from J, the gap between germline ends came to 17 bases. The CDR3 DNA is TGTGCCAGCAGCTTGCTGGCCGGGAGAGGCGCCGGGGAGCTGTTTTTT. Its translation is CASSLLAGRGAGELFF.

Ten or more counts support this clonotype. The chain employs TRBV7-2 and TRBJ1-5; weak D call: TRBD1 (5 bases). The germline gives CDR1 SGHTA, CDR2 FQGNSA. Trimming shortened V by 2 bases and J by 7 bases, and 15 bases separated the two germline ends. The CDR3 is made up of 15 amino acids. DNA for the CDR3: TGTGCCAGCAGCTTAAGTTTCGGGGCGGAGCAGCCCCAGCATTTT. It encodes CASSLSFGAEQPQHF.

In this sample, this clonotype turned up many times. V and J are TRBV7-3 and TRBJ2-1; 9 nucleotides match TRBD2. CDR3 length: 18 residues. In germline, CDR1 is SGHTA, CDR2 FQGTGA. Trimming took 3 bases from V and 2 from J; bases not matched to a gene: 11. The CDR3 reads CASSFYPAASGTYNEQFF. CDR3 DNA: TGTGCCAGCAGCTTCTACCCTGCGGCTAGCGGGACCTACAATGAGCAGTTCTTC. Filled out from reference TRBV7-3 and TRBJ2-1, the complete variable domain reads GAGVSQTPSNKVTEKGKYVELRCDPISGHTALYWYRQSLGQGPEFLIYFQGTGAADDSGLPNDRFFAVRPEGSVSTLKIQRTERGDSAVYLCASSFYPAASGTYNEQFFGPGTRLTVL.

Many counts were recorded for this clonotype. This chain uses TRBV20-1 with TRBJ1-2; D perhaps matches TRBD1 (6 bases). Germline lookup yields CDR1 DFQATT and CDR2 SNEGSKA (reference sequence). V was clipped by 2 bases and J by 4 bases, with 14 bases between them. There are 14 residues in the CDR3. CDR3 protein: CSARPWTETYGYTF. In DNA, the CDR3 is TGCAGTGCTAGACCATGGACAGAGACCTATGGCTACACCTTC.

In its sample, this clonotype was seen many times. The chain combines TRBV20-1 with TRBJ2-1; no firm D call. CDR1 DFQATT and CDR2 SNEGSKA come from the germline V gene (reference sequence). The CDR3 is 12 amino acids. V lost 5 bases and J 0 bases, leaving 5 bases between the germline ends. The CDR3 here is CSAPYSYNEQFF. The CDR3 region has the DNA TGCAGTGCTCCTTACTCCTACAATGAGCAGTTCTTC.

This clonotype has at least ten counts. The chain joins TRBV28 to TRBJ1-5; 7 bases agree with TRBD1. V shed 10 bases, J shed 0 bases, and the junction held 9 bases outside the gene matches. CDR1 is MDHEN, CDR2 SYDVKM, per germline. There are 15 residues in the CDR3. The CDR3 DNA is TGTGCCACTATAACAGGGGCAAATAGCAATCAGCCCCAGCATTTT. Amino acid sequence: CATITGANSNQPQHF.

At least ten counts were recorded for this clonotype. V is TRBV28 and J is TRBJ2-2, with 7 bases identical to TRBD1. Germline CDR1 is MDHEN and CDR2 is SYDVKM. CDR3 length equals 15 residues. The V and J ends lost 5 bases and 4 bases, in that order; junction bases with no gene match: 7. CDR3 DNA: TGTGCCAGCAGTACCCGGAACAGGGGCACCGGGGAGCTGTTTTTT. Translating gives CASSTRNRGTGELFF.

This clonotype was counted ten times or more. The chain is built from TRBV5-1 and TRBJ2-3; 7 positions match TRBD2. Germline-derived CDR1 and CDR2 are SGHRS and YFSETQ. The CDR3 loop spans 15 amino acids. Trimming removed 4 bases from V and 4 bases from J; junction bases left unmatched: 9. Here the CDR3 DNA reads TGCGCCAGCAGCATGGGGGGGGGTAGCGCAGATACGCAGTATTTT. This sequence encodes CASSMGGGSADTQYF.

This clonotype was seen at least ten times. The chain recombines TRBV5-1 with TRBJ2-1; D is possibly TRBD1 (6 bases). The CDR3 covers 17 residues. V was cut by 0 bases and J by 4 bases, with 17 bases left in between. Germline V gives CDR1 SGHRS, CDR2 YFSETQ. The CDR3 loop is CASSLAMTGGRYNEQFF. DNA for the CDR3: TGCGCCAGCAGCTTGGCGATGACAGGTGGGAGATACAATGAGCAGTTCTTC.

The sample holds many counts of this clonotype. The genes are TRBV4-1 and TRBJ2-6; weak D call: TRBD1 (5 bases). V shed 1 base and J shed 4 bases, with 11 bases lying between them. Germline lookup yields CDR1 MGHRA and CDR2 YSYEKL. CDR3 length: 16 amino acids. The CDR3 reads CASSQGLGAGANVLTF. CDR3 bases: TGCGCCAGCAGCCAAGGATTAGGGGCAGGGGCCAACGTCCTGACTTTC.

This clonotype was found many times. The CDR3 DNA follows: TGTGCCAGCAAAGCGGGAGCGAACACCGGGGAGCTGTTTTTT. It yields the protein CASKAGANTGELFF. V gene TRBV7-9 combines with J gene TRBJ2-2; 8 positions match TRBD2. Germline V CDR1 and CDR2: SEHNR, FQNEAQ (reference sequence). The CDR3 runs to 14 residues. V shed 7 bases, J shed 0 bases, and the junction held 1 base outside the gene matches.

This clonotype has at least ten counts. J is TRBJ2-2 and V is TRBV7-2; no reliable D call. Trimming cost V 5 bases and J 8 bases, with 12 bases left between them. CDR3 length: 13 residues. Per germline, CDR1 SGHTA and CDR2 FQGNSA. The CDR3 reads CASSPFRDGELFF. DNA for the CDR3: TGTGCCAGCAGCCCTTTTAGGGATGGGGAGCTGTTTTTT.

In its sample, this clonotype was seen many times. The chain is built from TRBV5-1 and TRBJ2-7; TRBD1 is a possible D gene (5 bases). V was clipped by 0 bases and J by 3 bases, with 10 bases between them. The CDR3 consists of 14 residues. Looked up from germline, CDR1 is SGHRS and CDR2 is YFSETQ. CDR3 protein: CASSLAGKGYEQYF. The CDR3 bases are TGCGCCAGCAGCTTGGCAGGGAAGGGCTACGAGCAGTACTTC.

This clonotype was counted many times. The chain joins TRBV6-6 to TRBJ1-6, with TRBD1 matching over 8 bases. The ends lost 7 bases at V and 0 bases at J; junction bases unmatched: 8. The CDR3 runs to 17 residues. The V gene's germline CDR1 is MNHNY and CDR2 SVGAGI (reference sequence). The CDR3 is CASKRQGISSYNSPLHF. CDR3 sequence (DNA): TGTGCCAGCAAGAGACAGGGGATCAGCTCCTATAATTCACCCCTCCACTTT.

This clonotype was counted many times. The CDR3 nucleotides are TGTGCCAGCAGCCTGGATGGGGCTTGGACTGAAGCTTTCTTT. Translation gives CASSLDGAWTEAFF. The chain links TRBV27 to TRBJ1-1; possible D gene TRBD1, 5 bases. Trimming pared 6 bases from V and 5 bases from J, leaving 16 bases between. CDR3 length equals 14 residues. Looked up from germline, CDR1 is MNHEY and CDR2 is SMNVEV (reference sequence).

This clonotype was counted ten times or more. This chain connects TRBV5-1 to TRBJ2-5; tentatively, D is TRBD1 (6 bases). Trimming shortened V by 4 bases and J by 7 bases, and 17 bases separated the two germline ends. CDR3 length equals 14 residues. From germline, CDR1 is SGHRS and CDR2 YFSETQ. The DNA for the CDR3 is TGCGCCAGCAGCCGGGACACTGGGTCAGGGACCCAGTACTTC. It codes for CASSRDTGSGTQYF. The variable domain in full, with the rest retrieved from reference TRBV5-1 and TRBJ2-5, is KAGVTQTPRYLIKTRGQQVTLSCSPISGHRSVSWYQQTPGQGLQFLFEYFSETQRNKGNFPGRFSGRQFSNSRSEMNVSTLELGDSALYLCASSRDTGSGTQYFGPGTRLLVL.

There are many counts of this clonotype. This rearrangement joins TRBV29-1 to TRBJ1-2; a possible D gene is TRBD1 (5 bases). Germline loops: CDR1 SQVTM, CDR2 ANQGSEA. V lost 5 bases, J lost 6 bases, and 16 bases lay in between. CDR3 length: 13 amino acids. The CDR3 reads CSVQRVAGNGYTF. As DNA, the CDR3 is TGCAGCGTTCAACGGGTAGCAGGGAATGGCTACACCTTC.

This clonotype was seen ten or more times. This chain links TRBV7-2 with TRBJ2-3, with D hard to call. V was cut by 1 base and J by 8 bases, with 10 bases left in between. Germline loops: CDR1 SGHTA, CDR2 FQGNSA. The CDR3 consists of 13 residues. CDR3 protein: CASSLVAAGTQYF. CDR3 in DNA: TGTGCCAGCAGCTTAGTGGCAGCTGGTACGCAGTATTTT. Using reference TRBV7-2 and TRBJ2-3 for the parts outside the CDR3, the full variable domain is GAGVSQSPSNKVTEKGKDVELRCDPISGHTALYWYRQSLGQGLEFLIYFQGNSAPDKSGLPSDRFSAERTGGSVSTLTIQRTQQEDSAVYLCASSLVAAGTQYFGPGTRLTVL.

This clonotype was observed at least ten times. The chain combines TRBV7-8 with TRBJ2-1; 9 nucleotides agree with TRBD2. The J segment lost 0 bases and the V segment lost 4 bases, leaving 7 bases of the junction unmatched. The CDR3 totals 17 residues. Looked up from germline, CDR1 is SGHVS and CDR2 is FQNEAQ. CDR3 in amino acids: CASSSVAGVSSYNEQFF. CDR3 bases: TGTGCCAGCAGCTCGGTAGCGGGAGTGAGCTCCTACAATGAGCAGTTCTTC.

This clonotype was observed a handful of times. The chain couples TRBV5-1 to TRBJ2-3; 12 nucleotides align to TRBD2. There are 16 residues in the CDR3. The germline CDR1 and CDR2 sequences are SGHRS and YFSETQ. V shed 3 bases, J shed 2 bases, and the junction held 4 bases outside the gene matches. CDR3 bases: TGCGCCAGCAGCTCCGGACTAGCGGGAACCACAGATACGCAGTATTTT. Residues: CASSSGLAGTTDTQYF. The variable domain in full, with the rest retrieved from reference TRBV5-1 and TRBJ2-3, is KAGVTQTPRYLIKTRGQQVTLSCSPISGHRSVSWYQQTPGQGLQFLFEYFSETQRNKGNFPGRFSGRQFSNSRSEMNVSTLELGDSALYLCASSSGLAGTTDTQYFGPGTRLTVL.

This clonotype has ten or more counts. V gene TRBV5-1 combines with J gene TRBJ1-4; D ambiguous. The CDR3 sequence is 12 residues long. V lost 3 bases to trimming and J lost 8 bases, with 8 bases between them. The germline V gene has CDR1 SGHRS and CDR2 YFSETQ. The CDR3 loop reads CASSSTAEKLFF. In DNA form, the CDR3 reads TGCGCCAGCAGCTCCACGGCGGAAAAACTGTTTTTT.

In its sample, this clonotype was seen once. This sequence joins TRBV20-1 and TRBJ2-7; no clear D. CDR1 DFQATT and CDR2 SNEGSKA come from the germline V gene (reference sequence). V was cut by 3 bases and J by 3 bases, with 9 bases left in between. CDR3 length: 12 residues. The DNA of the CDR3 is TGCAGTGCTAGTCGCGAACTCTACGAGCAGTACTTC. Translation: CSASRELYEQYF.

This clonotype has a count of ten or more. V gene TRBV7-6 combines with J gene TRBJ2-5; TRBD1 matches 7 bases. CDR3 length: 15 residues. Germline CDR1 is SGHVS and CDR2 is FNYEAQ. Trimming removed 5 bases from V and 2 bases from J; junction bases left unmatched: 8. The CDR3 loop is CASSGRGSLQETQYF. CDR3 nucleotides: TGTGCCAGCAGCGGCAGGGGGTCCCTACAAGAGACCCAGTACTTC.

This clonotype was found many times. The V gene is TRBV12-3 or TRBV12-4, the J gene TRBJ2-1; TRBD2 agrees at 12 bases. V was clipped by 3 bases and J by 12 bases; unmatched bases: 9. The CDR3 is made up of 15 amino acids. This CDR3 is CASSFGGLAGRVQFF. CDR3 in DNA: TGTGCCAGCAGTTTTGGAGGACTAGCGGGAAGGGTGCAGTTCTTC.